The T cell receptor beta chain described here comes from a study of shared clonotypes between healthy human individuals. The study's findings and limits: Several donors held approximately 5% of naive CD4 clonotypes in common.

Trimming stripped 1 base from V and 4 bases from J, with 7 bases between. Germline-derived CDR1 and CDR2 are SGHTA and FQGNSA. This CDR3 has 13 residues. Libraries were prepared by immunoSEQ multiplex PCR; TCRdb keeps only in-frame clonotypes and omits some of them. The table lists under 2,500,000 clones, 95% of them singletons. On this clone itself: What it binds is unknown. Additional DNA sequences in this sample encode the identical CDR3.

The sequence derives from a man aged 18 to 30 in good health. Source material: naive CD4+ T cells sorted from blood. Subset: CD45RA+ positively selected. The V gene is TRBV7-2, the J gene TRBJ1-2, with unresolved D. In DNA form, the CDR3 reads TGTGCCAGCAGCTTAGATCCCGGCTATGGCTACACCTTC. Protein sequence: CASSLDPGYGYTF.